Shown below are 13 T cell receptor beta chains from a single sample sequenced in a study of blood T cell repertoires in COVID-19. Repertoires were generated with immunoSEQ multiplex PCR, while TCRdb's copy carries only in-frame clones and drops some. This table holds roughly 280,000 clones, more than 85% found once. The material sequenced was peripheral blood. The source of these receptors is a man between 18 and 29 years old with active or convalescent COVID-19.

The chain carries TRBV10-3 and TRBJ2-1; D gene uncertain. The germline CDR1 and CDR2 sequences are ENHRY and SYGVKD. Trimming took 4 bases from V and 13 from J, leaving 17 bases between them. This CDR3 spans 13 amino acids. The CDR3 nucleotides are TGTGCCATCAGTGGCCCCTCCGAGATCTCTCAGTTCTTC. It codes for CAISGPSEISQFF.

The CDR3 loop reads CASSGLAGGTDTQYF. The CDR3 DNA reads as TGTGCCAGCAGCGGGCTAGCGGGGGGCACAGATACGCAGTATTTT. The chain combines TRBV3-1 (or the pseudogene TRBV3-2) with TRBJ2-3; 10 bases map to TRBD2. The CDR3 loop spans 15 amino acids. Trimming took 5 bases from V and 1 from J; bases not matched to a gene: 3. The germline V gene encodes CDR1 LGHDT and CDR2 YNNKEL (reference sequence).

The genes are TRBV20-1 and TRBJ2-1; D ambiguous. Germline values: CDR1 DFQATT, CDR2 SNEGSKA (reference sequence). V was trimmed by 1 base and J by 8 bases, leaving 6 bases between them. The CDR3 has 11 residues. The chain's CDR3 is CSARGGHEQFF. CDR3 sequence (DNA): TGCAGTGCTAGAGGAGGCCATGAGCAGTTCTTC.

The gene calls are TRBV9 and TRBJ2-1; TRBD2 matches at 7 bases. V lost 0 bases and J lost 4; bases outside the gene matches: 10. Germline V gene lookup returns CDR1 SGDLS and CDR2 YYNGEE. The CDR3 consists of 17 residues. CDR3 amino acids: CASSVGSGLAAYNEQFF. CDR3 DNA: TGTGCCAGCAGCGTAGGCTCGGGGCTAGCGGCATACAATGAGCAGTTCTTC. Full variable domain (remainder filled in from reference TRBV9 and TRBJ2-1): DSGVTQTPKHLITATGQRVTLRCSPRSGDLSVYWYQQSLDQGLQFLIQYYNGEERAKGNILERFSAQQFPDLHSELNLSSLELGDSALYFCASSVGSGLAAYNEQFFGPGTRLTVL.

The chain has TRBV24-1 and TRBJ2-7, with 13 bases lining up with TRBD2. The CDR3 length is 15 residues. The germline CDR1 and CDR2 sequences are KGHDR and SFDVKD. V lost 9 bases and J lost 4; bases outside the gene matches: 8. This CDR3 is CATSPGLAGVYEQYF. The CDR3 nucleotides are TGTGCCACCTCCCCTGGACTAGCGGGAGTGTACGAGCAGTACTTC.

This sequence joins TRBV19 and TRBJ1-5; 9 bases fit TRBD1. This CDR3 has 15 amino acids. With 0 bases clipped from V and 9 bases from J, the junction kept 6 bases outside the gene matches. Germline values: CDR1 LNHDA, CDR2 SQIVND (reference sequence). CDR3 bases: TGTGCCAGTAGTATAGACCGGGACAGGGCAGGGCCCCAGCATTTT. This gives the protein CASSIDRDRAGPQHF.

In this sample, this clone turned up a few times. This chain uses TRBV6-5 with TRBJ1-2; D is possibly TRBD1 (5 bases). The CDR3 spans 11 residues. With 7 bases removed from V and 6 bases from J, the gap between germline ends came to 9 bases. The germline V gene encodes CDR1 MNHEY and CDR2 SVGAGI. The CDR3 region is CASTGGDGYTF. The CDR3 DNA is TGTGCCAGCACGGGGGGTGATGGCTACACCTTC.

The chain links TRBV5-1 to TRBJ1-1; 7 positions match TRBD1. This CDR3 has 11 residues. CDR1 and CDR2 from the germline V gene are SGHRS and YFSETQ. The V segment lost 7 bases and the J segment 7 bases; nucleotides outside the gene matches: 4. The CDR3 sequence is CASGRDSEAFF. CDR3 DNA sequence: TGCGCCAGCGGCCGGGACAGTGAAGCTTTCTTT. Complete variable domain (other parts from reference TRBV5-1 and TRBJ1-1): KAGVTQTPRYLIKTRGQQVTLSCSPISGHRSVSWYQQTPGQGLQFLFEYFSETQRNKGNFPGRFSGRQFSNSRSEMNVSTLELGDSALYLCASGRDSEAFFGQGTRLTVV.

This chain uses TRBV6-6 with TRBJ1-2; D call uncertain. This CDR3 contains 15 residues. The V gene lost 8 bases and the J gene lost 1 base, with 17 bases spanning the gap. Germline lookup yields CDR1 MNHNY and CDR2 SVGAGI (reference sequence). The CDR3 loop is CASRKRQDINYGYTF. CDR3 sequence (DNA): TGTGCCAGCCGAAAACGACAAGACATTAACTATGGCTACACCTTC.

This rearrangement joins TRBV19 to TRBJ2-3, with 15 bases that match TRBD2. The CDR3 extends over 20 amino acids. Germline assignment: CDR1 LNHDA and CDR2 SQIVND (reference sequence). V dropped 5 bases and J dropped 8; count of bases not matched to a gene: 20. CDR3 loop: CASSPRTSGRESILRGTQYF. The CDR3, as DNA: TGTGCCAGTAGTCCTCGGACTAGCGGGAGGGAGAGTATTCTTCGGGGTACGCAGTATTTT.

The chain is built from TRBV19 and TRBJ1-5; D might be TRBD1 (5 bases). The CDR3 covers 12 residues. Per germline, CDR1 LNHDA and CDR2 SQIVND (reference sequence). The V gene lost 7 bases and the J gene lost 10 bases, with 14 bases spanning the gap. The CDR3 coding sequence is TGTGCCAGTAATGGCCGGGGGGAACCCCAGCATTTT. Translated: CASNGRGEPQHF.

There are a few counts of this clone. V gene TRBV5-1 combines with J gene TRBJ1-4, with a tentative D call TRBD1 (5 bases). The CDR3 consists of 15 residues. V shed 4 bases and J shed 8 bases, with 18 bases lying between them. Germline loops: CDR1 SGHRS, CDR2 YFSETQ. This CDR3 reads CASSKSGGANEKLFF. The CDR3 DNA follows: TGCGCCAGCAGCAAATCTGGTGGGGCAAACGAAAAACTGTTTTTT.

The chain links TRBV24-1 to TRBJ2-7, with D perhaps matching TRBD2 (6 bases). V shed 6 bases and J shed 1 base, with 9 bases lying between them. Germline values: CDR1 KGHDR, CDR2 SFDVKD. This CDR3 is built from 13 residues. As DNA, the CDR3 is TGTGCCACCAGTCCCGGGACTTCCTACGAGCAGTACTTC. This gives the protein CATSPGTSYEQYF.